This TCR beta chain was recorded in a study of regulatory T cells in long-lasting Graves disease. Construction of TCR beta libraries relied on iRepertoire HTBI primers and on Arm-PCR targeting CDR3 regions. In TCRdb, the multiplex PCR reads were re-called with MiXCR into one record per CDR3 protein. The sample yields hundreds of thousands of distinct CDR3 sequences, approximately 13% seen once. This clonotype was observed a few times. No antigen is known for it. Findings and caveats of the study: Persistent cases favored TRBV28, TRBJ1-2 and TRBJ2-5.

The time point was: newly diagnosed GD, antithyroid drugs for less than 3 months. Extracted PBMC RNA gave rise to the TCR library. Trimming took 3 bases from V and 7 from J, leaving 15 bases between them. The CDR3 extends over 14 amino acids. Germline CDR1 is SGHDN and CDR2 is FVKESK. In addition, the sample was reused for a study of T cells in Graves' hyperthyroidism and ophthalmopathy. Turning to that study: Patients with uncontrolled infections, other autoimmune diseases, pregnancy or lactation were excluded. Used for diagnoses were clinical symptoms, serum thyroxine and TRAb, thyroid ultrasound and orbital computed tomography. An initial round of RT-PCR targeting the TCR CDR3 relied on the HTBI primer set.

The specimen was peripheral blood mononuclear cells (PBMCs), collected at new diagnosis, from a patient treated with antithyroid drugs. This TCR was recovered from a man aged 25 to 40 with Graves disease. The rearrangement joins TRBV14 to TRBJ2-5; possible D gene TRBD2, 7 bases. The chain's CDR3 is CASSHIQGRGTQYF. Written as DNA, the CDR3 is TGTGCCAGCAGCCATATTCAGGGGAGGGGGACCCAGTACTTC.